The 23 T cell receptor beta chains reported below all come from one sample, sequenced in a study of cytomegalovirus exposure and HLA in healthy donors. PCR involved 60 Vbeta and 13 Jbeta primers. Some clones are missing from TCRdb's copy, which holds only in-frame ones; the method was immunoSEQ multiplex PCR. This sample has about 110,000 clones, with about 79% found just once. The sequenced sample consisted of PBMCs. The receptors were sampled from a woman between 18 and 29 years old in good health and CMV-seronegative.

The chain combines TRBV18 with TRBJ1-1, with 8 positions matching TRBD1. The length of the CDR3 is 16 residues. V shed 3 bases, J shed 5 bases, and the junction held 11 bases outside the gene matches. CDR1 is KGHSH and CDR2 is LQKENI in the germline V gene. The CDR3 loop is CASSPLKPRDRTEAFF. As DNA, the CDR3 is TGTGCCAGCTCACCCCTCAAACCCCGGGACAGGACTGAAGCTTTCTTT.

V is TRBV7-2 and J is TRBJ1-2; D gene unclear. V was shortened by 5 bases and J by 4 bases, with 14 bases between the two germline ends. Germline lookup yields CDR1 SGHTA and CDR2 FQGNSA. The CDR3 spans 14 residues. CDR3 in DNA: TGTGCCAGCAGCATTTACCCAGGTCTCTATGGCTACACCTTC. Translated, it gives CASSIYPGLYGYTF.

The rearrangement joins TRBV28 to TRBJ1-4, with unresolved D. V shed 10 bases and J shed 8 bases, with 17 bases lying between them. The length of the CDR3 is 13 residues. Germline CDR1 is MDHEN and CDR2 is SYDVKM. CDR3 loop: CATYPGKREKLFF. CDR3 nucleotide sequence: TGTGCCACGTACCCGGGGAAGAGGGAAAAACTGTTTTTT. Variable domain in full (rest from reference TRBV28 and TRBJ1-4): DVKVTQSSRYLVKRTGEKVFLECVQDMDHENMFWYRQDPGLGLRLIYFSYDVKMKEKGDIPEGYSVSREKKERFSLILESASTNQTSMYLCATYPGKREKLFFGSGTQLSVL.

J is TRBJ2-3 and V is TRBV2, with D possibly TRBD2 on 6 matching bases. Germline assignment: CDR1 SNHLY and CDR2 FYNNEI. The CDR3 totals 16 residues. Trimming stripped 6 bases from V and 5 bases from J, with 21 bases between. In DNA, the CDR3 is TGTGCCAGCAGGGTATTTACCGGGAGATGGGGAGATACGCAGTATTTT. This sequence encodes CASRVFTGRWGDTQYF.

V gene TRBV7-8 combines with J gene TRBJ2-1; 10 bases map to TRBD2. CDR1 is SGHVS, CDR2 FQNEAQ, per germline. The trim removed 6 bases at V and 3 bases at J, leaving 8 bases unmatched. The CDR3 has 16 residues. The CDR3 coding sequence is TGTGCCAGCAGGCCTTCTCGGACTAGCGGCTACAATGAGCAGTTCTTC. This codes for CASRPSRTSGYNEQFF. Filled out from reference TRBV7-8 and TRBJ2-1, the complete variable domain reads GAGVSQSPRYKVAKRGQDVALRCDPISGHVSLFWYQQALGQGPEFLTYFQNEAQLDKSGLPSDRFFAERPEGSVSTLKIQRTQQEDSAVYLCASRPSRTSGYNEQFFGPGTRLTVL.

The V and J genes are TRBV28 and TRBJ2-5; perhaps TRBD2 as D (6 bases). Trimming left V 9 bases short and J 11 bases short, with 16 bases between. The CDR3 has 11 residues. The V gene's germline CDR1 is MDHEN and CDR2 SYDVKM. The CDR3 nucleotides are TGTGCCAGTTCGGGGGTAAGGGAGCAGTACTTC. Translated: CASSGVREQYF.

This clone occurred a few times. The genes are TRBV6-5 and TRBJ1-1; D is unclear. V was cut by 7 bases and J by 2 bases, with 5 bases left in between. Germline CDR1 MNHEY, CDR2 SVGAGI. The CDR3 covers 11 residues. CDR3 residues: CASTHNTEAFF. The DNA of the CDR3 is TGTGCCAGCACCCATAACACTGAAGCTTTCTTT.

V is TRBV28 and J is TRBJ2-3, with D possibly matching TRBD2 (6 bases). The CDR3 has 16 residues. V lost 6 bases, J lost 0 bases, and 16 bases lay in between. CDR1 and CDR2 (germline): MDHEN, SYDVKM. CDR3 nucleotides: TGTGCCAGCAGCCCCTCGGGGGTACTTAGCACAGATACGCAGTATTTT. Its translation is CASSPSGVLSTDTQYF.

This chain connects TRBV25-1 to TRBJ2-2; the D is unclear. The V gene's germline CDR1 is MGHDK and CDR2 SYGVNS. The CDR3 sequence is 14 residues long. V gave up 0 bases and J gave up 6 bases, with 8 bases separating them. This CDR3 reads CASSEYTDAGELFF. In nucleotides, the CDR3 is TGTGCCAGCAGTGAATATACAGATGCCGGGGAGCTGTTTTTT.

CDR3 amino acids: CASSYSTGDDGYTF. DNA of the CDR3: TGTGCCAGCAGTTACTCTACAGGGGACGATGGCTACACCTTC. The rearrangement joins TRBV6-5 to TRBJ1-2; 7 positions match TRBD1. CDR1 is MNHEY, CDR2 SVGAGI, per germline. Losses at the gene ends were 0 bases for V and 6 bases for J; bases not matched to a gene: 4. The CDR3 has 14 amino acids.

The chain recombines TRBV5-1 with TRBJ2-5, with 7 bases identical to TRBD1. The CDR3 has 15 amino acids. With 4 bases clipped from V and 2 bases from J, the junction kept 8 bases outside the gene matches. CDR1 SGHRS and CDR2 YFSETQ come from the germline V gene. CDR3: CASSQLQGRQETQYF. CDR3 coding DNA: TGCGCCAGCAGCCAATTACAGGGGCGGCAAGAGACCCAGTACTTC.

This clone showed up just once. The chain links TRBV7-2 to TRBJ2-1; the match to TRBD2 covers 13 bases. The CDR3 sequence is 18 residues long. J gave up 2 bases and V 4 bases, and 8 bases lay outside the gene matches. In germline, CDR1 is SGHTA, CDR2 FQGNSA. In nucleotides, the CDR3 is TGTGCCAGCAGCTCCCGGACTAGCGGGAGAACGACCTACAATGAGCAGTTCTTC. It specifies CASSSRTSGRTTYNEQFF. Drawing the rest from reference TRBV7-2 and TRBJ2-1, the complete variable domain is GAGVSQSPSNKVTEKGKDVELRCDPISGHTALYWYRQSLGQGLEFLIYFQGNSAPDKSGLPSDRFSAERTGGSVSTLTIQRTQQEDSAVYLCASSSRTSGRTTYNEQFFGPGTRLTVL.

The J gene is TRBJ1-1, the V gene TRBV5-1, with D possibly TRBD1 on 5 matching bases. The CDR3 length is 11 residues. Germline V gene lookup returns CDR1 SGHRS and CDR2 YFSETQ. The germline V and J ends were trimmed by 4 bases and 8 bases, with 9 bases remaining between them. CDR3 protein: CASSATGEAFF. The CDR3 DNA follows: TGCGCCAGCAGCGCCACAGGAGAAGCTTTCTTT.

The chain couples TRBV4-3 to TRBJ1-4; D remains unclear. The CDR3 has 16 amino acids. V was cut by 4 bases and J by 0 bases, with 12 bases left in between. Germline lookup yields CDR1 LGHNA and CDR2 YSLEER. The CDR3 protein is CASSLVLTATNEKLFF. CDR3 nucleotide sequence: TGCGCCAGCAGCCTGGTTCTGACTGCAACTAATGAAAAACTGTTTTTT.

This rearrangement joins TRBV27 to TRBJ2-5; TRBD2 matches at 7 bases. V dropped 5 bases and J dropped 5; count of bases not matched to a gene: 11. The CDR3 runs to 15 residues. The germline V gene has CDR1 MNHEY and CDR2 SMNVEV (reference sequence). CDR3 region: CASSILGGRRETQYF. The DNA of the CDR3 is TGTGCCAGCAGTATCCTCGGCGGGAGAAGGGAGACCCAGTACTTC.

This clone has a single count. V usage is TRBV27 and J usage is TRBJ1-5; the D gene is possibly TRBD1 (6 bases). The V gene lost 6 bases and the J gene lost 7 bases, with 19 bases spanning the gap. The CDR3 runs 15 residues. Looked up from germline, CDR1 is MNHEY and CDR2 is SMNVEV (reference sequence). CDR3 protein: CASSSLQGFKQPQHF. The DNA for the CDR3 is TGTGCCAGCAGCTCGCTCCAGGGGTTCAAACAGCCCCAGCATTTT.

V is TRBV11-3 and J is TRBJ1-2, with D possibly TRBD1 on 6 matching bases. The CDR3 extends over 14 amino acids. V lost 4 bases and J lost 5, with 14 bases in between. Germline values: CDR1 SGHNT, CDR2 YENEEA. DNA for the CDR3: TGTGCCAGCAGCTCCACAGGGAGCCGGTATGGCTACACCTTC. Translation: CASSSTGSRYGYTF.

The rearrangement joins TRBV4-1 to TRBJ2-3, with TRBD2 matching over 8 bases. The length of the CDR3 is 15 residues. Germline loops: CDR1 MGHRA, CDR2 YSYEKL. J lost 1 base, V lost 6 bases, and 6 bases had no gene match. The CDR3 region has the DNA TGCGCCAGCAGAGATGCGACTAGCGGCACAGATACGCAGTATTTT. Its protein is CASRDATSGTDTQYF.

This chain connects TRBV28 to TRBJ2-1, with 7 nucleotides matching TRBD2. Germline V gene lookup returns CDR1 MDHEN and CDR2 SYDVKM. The CDR3 consists of 13 residues. The J segment lost 12 bases and the V segment lost 1 base, leaving 6 bases of the junction unmatched. The CDR3 DNA reads TGTGCCAGCAGTTTATACAGCGGGATCTGGCAGTTCTTC. Amino acids: CASSLYSGIWQFF.

The chain employs TRBV18 and TRBJ2-7; TRBD2 matches at 7 bases. Germline V gene lookup returns CDR1 KGHSH and CDR2 LQKENI. The CDR3 loop spans 15 amino acids. With 2 bases clipped from V and 2 bases from J, the junction kept 6 bases outside the gene matches. CDR3 nucleotide sequence: TGTGCCAGCTCACCAGTAGCGGGTGTCGCCTACGAGCAGTACTTC. Its translation: CASSPVAGVAYEQYF.

Points on this clone: A read error may account for a junction end that differs from germline. The CDR3 nucleotides are TGTGCCAGCAGCTTAAGGGAGCGGGAGCGGTTCTTC. It specifies CASSLRERERFF. The chain employs TRBV11-1 and TRBJ2-1; 8 bases fit TRBD2. The germline gives CDR1 SGHAT, CDR2 FQDESV (reference sequence). The CDR3 totals 12 residues.

Remarks on this clone: Other nucleotide sequences in the sample specify the same CDR3. The chain has TRBV6-1 and TRBJ2-2; D may be TRBD1 (5 bases). V was trimmed by 5 bases and J by 1 base, leaving 8 bases between them. Looked up from germline, CDR1 is MNHNS and CDR2 is SASEGT. The CDR3 is made up of 14 amino acids. The CDR3: CASSPGQNTGELFF. CDR3 DNA: TGTGCCAGCAGTCCTGGACAGAACACCGGGGAGCTGTTTTTT.

The chain carries TRBV10-1 and TRBJ1-4; 7 bases line up with TRBD1. The J segment lost 0 bases and the V segment lost 5 bases, leaving 3 bases of the junction unmatched. The CDR3 covers 15 residues. CDR1 and CDR2 (germline): WNHNN, SYGVQD (reference sequence). CDR3: CASSTGDATNEKLFF. CDR3 nucleotides: TGCGCCAGCAGTACAGGGGACGCAACTAATGAAAAACTGTTTTTT.